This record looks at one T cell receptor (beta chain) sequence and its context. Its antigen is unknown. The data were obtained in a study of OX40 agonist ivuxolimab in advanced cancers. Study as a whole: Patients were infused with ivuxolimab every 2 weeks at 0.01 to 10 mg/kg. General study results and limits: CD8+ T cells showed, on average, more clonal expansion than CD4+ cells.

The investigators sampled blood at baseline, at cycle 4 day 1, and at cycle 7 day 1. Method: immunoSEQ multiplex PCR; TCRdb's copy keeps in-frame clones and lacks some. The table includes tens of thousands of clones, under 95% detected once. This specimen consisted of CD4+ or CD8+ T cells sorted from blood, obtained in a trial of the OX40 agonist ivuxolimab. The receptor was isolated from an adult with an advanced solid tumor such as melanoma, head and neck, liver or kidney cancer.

CDR3 DNA: TGCGCCAGCAGCTTGGTGTCTGCCAGCGATGGCTACACCTTC. Translation gives CASSLVSASDGYTF. The chain has TRBV5-1 and TRBJ1-2; no reliable D call. The V end was cut by 0 bases, the J end by 6 bases, with 12 bases between. Germline lookup yields CDR1 SGHRS and CDR2 YFSETQ. This CDR3 has 14 residues.